These 12 T cell receptor beta chains originate from one sample sequenced in a study of blood T cell repertoires in COVID-19. Profiled with immunoSEQ multiplex PCR; TCRdb holds only in-frame clones, not every one. The sample carries roughly 330,000 clones, roughly 86% recorded once. Sequenced input: peripheral blood. The receptors derive from a woman aged 50 to 60 with acute or convalescent COVID-19.

The chain employs TRBV19 and TRBJ2-5; 7 bases map to TRBD1. The germline V gene encodes CDR1 LNHDA and CDR2 SQIVND (reference sequence). The CDR3 contains 14 residues. V shed 9 bases and J 5 bases; nucleotides not matched to a gene: 12. The CDR3 nucleotides read TGTGCCAGCGGGCGACAGGGTGCAGTTGAGACCCAGTACTTC. Encoded protein: CASGRQGAVETQYF.

J is TRBJ1-4 and V is TRBV27, with a weak D call TRBD1 (5 bases). Trimming cost V 5 bases and J 8 bases, with 18 bases left between them. CDR3 length equals 15 residues. CDR1 and CDR2 from the germline V gene are MNHEY and SMNVEV (reference sequence). The CDR3 sequence: CASSPRTAGREKLFF. The CDR3 DNA reads TGTGCCAGCAGTCCCCGTACGGCAGGGCGGGAAAAACTGTTTTTT.

The chain uses TRBV12-3 or TRBV12-4 and TRBJ1-2; no reliable D call. This CDR3 has 13 amino acids. V was shortened by 2 bases and J by 2 bases, with 6 bases between the two germline ends. The CDR3 spells CASSLTVNYGYTF. Here the CDR3 DNA reads TGTGCCAGCAGTTTAACAGTGAACTATGGCTACACCTTC.

The V call is TRBV27, the J call TRBJ2-6; perhaps TRBD1 as D (6 bases). Trimming left V 3 bases short and J 8 bases short, with 26 bases between. The CDR3 runs to 19 residues. Germline V gives CDR1 MNHEY, CDR2 SMNVEV (reference sequence). The CDR3 reads CASSLLPGDNFLGTNVLTF. For the CDR3, the DNA is TGTGCCAGCAGTTTGTTACCAGGGGACAACTTTCTGGGGACCAACGTCCTGACTTTC.

This chain links TRBV5-1 with TRBJ1-1; D may be TRBD1 (5 bases). The V and J ends lost 1 base and 4 bases respectively, with 8 bases between them. CDR3 length equals 13 residues. Germline values: CDR1 SGHRS, CDR2 YFSETQ. In nucleotides, the CDR3 is TGCGCCAGCAGCTTGCAGGGATCCACTGAAGCTTTCTTT. It specifies CASSLQGSTEAFF.

The rearrangement links TRBV9 to TRBJ2-1; D is possibly TRBD1 (6 bases). V lost 0 bases to trimming and J lost 6 bases, with 13 bases between them. CDR3 length: 15 amino acids. CDR1 SGDLS and CDR2 YYNGEE come from the germline V gene. CDR3 region: CASSVGGRGFNEQFF. DNA for the CDR3: TGTGCCAGCAGCGTAGGCGGCAGGGGATTCAATGAGCAGTTCTTC. The variable domain in full, with the rest retrieved from reference TRBV9 and TRBJ2-1, is DSGVTQTPKHLITATGQRVTLRCSPRSGDLSVYWYQQSLDQGLQFLIQYYNGEERAKGNILERFSAQQFPDLHSELNLSSLELGDSALYFCASSVGGRGFNEQFFGPGTRLTVL.

The CDR3 is CASSSQGINTEAFF. CDR3 DNA sequence: TGTGCCAGCAGCTCACAGGGTATAAACACTGAAGCTTTCTTT. The genes are TRBV7-2 and TRBJ1-1; D may be TRBD1 (6 bases). The CDR3 totals 14 residues. Looked up from germline, CDR1 is SGHTA and CDR2 is FQGNSA. The V gene lost 4 bases and the J gene lost 2 bases, with 11 bases spanning the gap.

The J gene is TRBJ1-4, the V gene TRBV11-2, with 9 bases lining up with TRBD1. The CDR3 runs 12 residues. Losses at the gene ends were 4 bases for V and 16 bases for J; bases not matched to a gene: 7. CDR1 SGHAT and CDR2 FQNNGV come from the germline V gene. Here the CDR3 reads CASSSGQGLRFF. The CDR3 nucleotides are TGTGCCAGCAGCTCGGGACAGGGCCTTAGGTTTTTT.

The V call is TRBV27, the J call TRBJ2-3, with D possibly TRBD2 on 5 matching bases. V dropped 1 base and J dropped 3 bases, with 11 bases sitting between them. Per germline, CDR1 MNHEY and CDR2 SMNVEV (reference sequence). CDR3 length: 15 amino acids. CDR3 coding DNA: TGTGCCAGCAGTTTATTAGAGGGAACGACAGATACGCAGTATTTT. This codes for CASSLLEGTTDTQYF.

This sequence joins TRBV28 and TRBJ1-6; no reliable D call. In germline, CDR1 is MDHEN, CDR2 SYDVKM. Trimming pared 10 bases from V and 8 bases from J, leaving 18 bases between. The CDR3 runs to 14 residues. The CDR3 is CATMDGQRDSPLHF. In DNA, the CDR3 is TGTGCCACCATGGACGGGCAGAGGGATTCACCCCTCCACTTT. The variable domain in full, with the rest retrieved from reference TRBV28 and TRBJ1-6, is DVKVTQSSRYLVKRTGEKVFLECVQDMDHENMFWYRQDPGLGLRLIYFSYDVKMKEKGDIPEGYSVSREKKERFSLILESASTNQTSMYLCATMDGQRDSPLHFGNGTRLTVT.

CDR3 residues: CASSLRQHTEAFF. The CDR3 nucleotides are TGTGCCAGCAGCCTCCGACAGCACACTGAAGCTTTCTTT. The rearrangement links TRBV5-6 to TRBJ1-1, with D tentatively TRBD1 (5 bases). The CDR3 consists of 13 residues. Per germline, CDR1 SGHDT and CDR2 YYEEEE. The V gene lost 4 bases and the J gene lost 3 bases, with 10 bases spanning the gap. The entire variable domain, with the rest obtained from reference TRBV5-6 and TRBJ1-1, is as follows: DAGVTQSPTHLIKTRGQQVTLRCSPKSGHDTVSWYQQALGQGPQFIFQYYEEEERQRGNFPDRFSGHQFPNYSSELNVNALLLGDSALYLCASSLRQHTEAFFGQGTRLTVV.

The rearrangement uses TRBV12-5 and TRBJ2-3; TRBD2 matches at 8 bases. The CDR3 runs 15 residues. Germline-derived CDR1 and CDR2 are LGHNT and FRNRAP. The V gene end was trimmed by 2 bases and the J gene end by 2 bases; junction bases not matched to a gene: 3. Here the CDR3 reads CASGLTSGNTDTQYF. The CDR3 DNA sequence: TGTGCTAGTGGTTTGACTAGCGGTAACACAGATACGCAGTATTTT.